Each of the 22 T cell receptor beta chains below was sequenced from the same sample in a study of cytomegalovirus exposure and HLA in healthy donors. Researchers ran the PCR with 60 Vbeta and 13 Jbeta primers. Sequencing used immunoSEQ multiplex PCR; TCRdb keeps in-frame clones, though not all of them. The table shows fewer than 200,000 clones, with around 67% occurring only once. Material for sequencing was PBMCs. Source of these receptors: a woman aged 18-29 years in good health and CMV-seropositive.

The genes are TRBV27 and TRBJ2-2, with 7 nucleotides matching TRBD1. CDR3 length equals 16 residues. Germline trimming cut 7 bases from V and 0 bases from J; bases unmatched to any gene: 8. CDR1 and CDR2 (germline): MNHEY, SMNVEV (reference sequence). The CDR3 DNA sequence: TGTGCCAGCAAGACAACAGGGGCACCGAACACCGGGGAGCTGTTTTTT. Protein sequence: CASKTTGAPNTGELFF.

This rearrangement joins TRBV28 to TRBJ2-3; D might be TRBD2 (6 bases). The CDR3 has 14 residues. Germline V gives CDR1 MDHEN, CDR2 SYDVKM. Trimming took off 3 bases at V and 4 bases at J, with 11 bases between the two ends. CDR3 nucleotides: TGTGCCAGCAGTTTGGGACTTTCCGCAGATACGCAGTATTTT. Translating it yields CASSLGLSADTQYF.

This chain uses TRBV9 with TRBJ2-5, with 10 bases identical to TRBD2. This CDR3 is built from 19 residues. The J segment lost 2 bases and the V segment lost 0 bases, leaving 13 bases of the junction unmatched. Germline V gene sequence: CDR1 SGDLS, CDR2 YYNGEE. This CDR3 reads CASSVGISFVAGGQETQYF. The CDR3 bases are TGTGCCAGCAGCGTAGGAATAAGTTTTGTAGCGGGGGGACAAGAGACCCAGTACTTC.

The rearrangement joins TRBV27 to TRBJ1-6; possibly TRBD1 for D (6 bases). From germline, CDR1 is MNHEY and CDR2 SMNVEV (reference sequence). This CDR3 region has 17 residues. The V and J ends lost 3 bases and 6 bases respectively, with 18 bases between them. Here the CDR3 reads CASSLVVAGALNSPLHF. The CDR3 DNA sequence: TGTGCCAGCAGTTTGGTGGTCGCAGGGGCCCTTAATTCACCCCTCCACTTT.

V is TRBV7-2 and J is TRBJ1-1; 8 bases map to TRBD1. The CDR3 extends over 15 amino acids. J was trimmed by 4 bases and V by 6 bases; bases with no gene match: 10. Germline-derived CDR1 and CDR2 are SGHTA and FQGNSA. CDR3 residues: CASRLPQTGATEAFF. The CDR3 bases are TGTGCCAGCAGACTACCCCAGACAGGGGCCACTGAAGCTTTCTTT. Combining the CDR3 with reference TRBV7-2 and TRBJ1-1 gives the whole variable domain GAGVSQSPSNKVTEKGKDVELRCDPISGHTALYWYRQSLGQGLEFLIYFQGNSAPDKSGLPSDRFSAERTGGSVSTLTIQRTQQEDSAVYLCASRLPQTGATEAFFGQGTRLTVV.

A word on this clone: Other DNA sequences in this specimen translate into the identical CDR3. The chain combines TRBV4-1 with TRBJ2-3, with D hard to call. The CDR3 is 14 amino acids. With 0 bases removed from V and 3 bases from J, the gap between germline ends came to 7 bases. Looked up from germline, CDR1 is MGHRA and CDR2 is YSYEKL. CDR3 in amino acids: CASSQDQETDTQYF. In nucleotides, the CDR3 is TGCGCCAGCAGCCAAGACCAGGAAACAGATACGCAGTATTTT.

The chain carries TRBV27 and TRBJ2-7, with TRBD1 matching over 8 bases. With 7 bases clipped from V and 1 base from J, the junction kept 6 bases outside the gene matches. This CDR3 spans 14 amino acids. Germline V gives CDR1 MNHEY, CDR2 SMNVEV (reference sequence). This CDR3 reads CASTAGTGSYEQYF. DNA of the CDR3: TGTGCCAGCACCGCCGGGACAGGATCCTACGAGCAGTACTTC.

The V and J genes are TRBV27 and TRBJ2-4, with TRBD2 matching over 10 bases. The CDR3 runs to 15 residues. J gave up 10 bases and V 4 bases, and 10 bases lay outside the gene matches. The germline V gene has CDR1 MNHEY and CDR2 SMNVEV (reference sequence). The CDR3: CASSSSSGGVRIQYF. In nucleotides, the CDR3 is TGTGCCAGCAGTTCGTCGAGCGGGGGGGTCAGAATTCAGTACTTC.

This rearrangement joins TRBV28 to TRBJ2-7; no clear D. V was shortened by 6 bases and J by 5 bases, with 11 bases between the two germline ends. The CDR3 is 12 residues long. Germline V gene sequence: CDR1 MDHEN, CDR2 SYDVKM. In nucleotides, the CDR3 is TGTGCCAGCAGCCTCAATTCGGACGAGCAGTACTTC. Translated: CASSLNSDEQYF.

The J gene is TRBJ2-6, the V gene TRBV4-3; TRBD1 might be the D (5 bases). CDR1 is LGHNA and CDR2 is YSLEER in the germline V gene. Trimming stripped 0 bases from V and 4 bases from J, with 10 bases between. The CDR3 loop spans 16 amino acids. In DNA form, the CDR3 reads TGCGCCAGCAGCCAAGATAAGGGGTCCGGGGCCAACGTCCTGACTTTC. It yields the protein CASSQDKGSGANVLTF.

The rearrangement joins TRBV7-8 to TRBJ2-7; 14 bases map to TRBD2. With V trimmed by 5 bases and J by 3 bases, 6 bases remained unmatched. The CDR3 consists of 16 residues. Germline values: CDR1 SGHVS, CDR2 FQNEAQ. The CDR3 nucleotides read TGTGCCAGCAGCCTCGGACTAGCGGGGGGAATCTACGAGCAGTACTTC. Its protein is CASSLGLAGGIYEQYF. The variable domain in full, with the rest retrieved from reference TRBV7-8 and TRBJ2-7, is GAGVSQSPRYKVAKRGQDVALRCDPISGHVSLFWYQQALGQGPEFLTYFQNEAQLDKSGLPSDRFFAERPEGSVSTLKIQRTQQEDSAVYLCASSLGLAGGIYEQYFGPGTRLTVT.

The rearrangement joins TRBV4-3 to TRBJ2-1; D is uncertain. V lost 0 bases to trimming and J lost 5 bases, with 8 bases between them. CDR3 length: 14 residues. The germline gives CDR1 LGHNA, CDR2 YSLEER. Here the CDR3 reads CASSQDWRNNEQFF. The CDR3 region has the DNA TGCGCCAGCAGCCAAGATTGGCGGAACAATGAGCAGTTCTTC.

The chain employs TRBV5-1 and TRBJ2-2; D is possibly TRBD1 (5 bases). V was trimmed by 0 bases and J by 5 bases, leaving 11 bases between them. CDR1 and CDR2 from the germline V gene are SGHRS and YFSETQ. The CDR3 is 15 residues long. The CDR3 nucleotides read TGCGCCAGCAGCTTGGGTCAGGGAATTACCGGGGAGCTGTTTTTT. Its translation is CASSLGQGITGELFF.

The chain has TRBV6-1 and TRBJ2-7; D might be TRBD1 (6 bases). Trimming cost V 6 bases and J 2 bases, with 14 bases left between them. This CDR3 has 14 residues. Germline V gives CDR1 MNHNS, CDR2 SASEGT. CDR3 coding DNA: TGTGCCAGCAGGGTCAGGGGTTTACCCTACGAGCAGTACTTC. It translates to CASRVRGLPYEQYF.

The chain is built from TRBV6-5 and TRBJ2-7; 8 bases fit TRBD2. The J segment lost 6 bases and the V segment lost 2 bases, leaving 3 bases of the junction unmatched. The CDR3 contains 13 residues. CDR1 is MNHEY, CDR2 SVGAGI, per germline. This CDR3 is CASSYQRELEQYF. CDR3 nucleotides: TGTGCCAGCAGTTACCAGCGGGAGCTCGAGCAGTACTTC.

The J gene is TRBJ2-5, the V gene TRBV19; 7 positions match TRBD2. Germline V gene lookup returns CDR1 LNHDA and CDR2 SQIVND (reference sequence). Germline trimming cut 9 bases from V and 2 bases from J; bases unmatched to any gene: 6. The CDR3 sequence is 13 residues long. The CDR3 nucleotides read TGTGCCAGCCTAGCGGCAGGACAAGAGACCCAGTACTTC. Its protein product is CASLAAGQETQYF. The full variable domain, rest sourced from reference TRBV19 and TRBJ2-5, is DGGITQSPKYLFRKEGQNVTLSCEQNLNHDAMYWYRQDPGQGLRLIYYSQIVNDFQKGDIAEGYSVSREKKESFPLTVTSAQKNPTAFYLCASLAAGQETQYFGPGTRLLVL.

A few counts support this clone. This sequence joins TRBV28 and TRBJ2-7; D ambiguous. The CDR3 has 11 residues. V was cut by 5 bases and J by 3 bases, with 5 bases left in between. The germline V gene has CDR1 MDHEN and CDR2 SYDVKM. The CDR3 reads CASSTGYEQYF. CDR3 DNA: TGTGCCAGCAGTACCGGCTACGAGCAGTACTTC.

J is TRBJ2-1 and V is TRBV5-6; 8 nucleotides agree with TRBD2. Germline V gives CDR1 SGHDT, CDR2 YYEEEE. V gave up 2 bases and J gave up 7 bases; unmatched junction bases: 2. This CDR3 comprises 13 residues. The chain's CDR3 is CASSLGTSNEQFF. The CDR3 DNA follows: TGTGCCAGCAGCTTAGGGACTAGTAATGAGCAGTTCTTC. Full variable domain (rest looked up from reference TRBV5-6 and TRBJ2-1): DAGVTQSPTHLIKTRGQQVTLRCSPKSGHDTVSWYQQALGQGPQFIFQYYEEEERQRGNFPDRFSGHQFPNYSSELNVNALLLGDSALYLCASSLGTSNEQFFGPGTRLTVL.

This chain links TRBV7-9 with TRBJ2-7; 9 nucleotides align to TRBD1. The CDR3 spans 15 residues. CDR1 is SEHNR, CDR2 FQNEAQ, per germline (reference sequence). V dropped 3 bases and J dropped 1; count of bases not matched to a gene: 4. As DNA, the CDR3 is TGTGCCAGCAGCTTCGGACAGGGGCTTTCCTACGAGCAGTACTTC. This sequence encodes CASSFGQGLSYEQYF.

The J gene is TRBJ2-7, the V gene TRBV27, with 11 bases identical to TRBD1. J gave up 2 bases and V 5 bases, and 8 bases lay outside the gene matches. The CDR3 is made up of 16 amino acids. Germline loops: CDR1 MNHEY, CDR2 SMNVEV (reference sequence). The CDR3 DNA is TGTGCCAGCAGTCCGGACAGGGGGCAAACTACCTACGAGCAGTACTTC. Its protein product is CASSPDRGQTTYEQYF.

This clone was observed a single time. The CDR3 bases are TGTGCCAGCAGCGAATACGGGACAGGGGACACCGGGGAGCTGTTTTTT. Encoded protein: CASSEYGTGDTGELFF. V is TRBV9 and J is TRBJ2-2; 10 positions match TRBD1. The germline V gene encodes CDR1 SGDLS and CDR2 YYNGEE. The CDR3 consists of 16 residues. J lost 3 bases, V lost 3 bases, and 5 bases had no gene match.

The chain carries TRBV4-3 and TRBJ1-4; tentative D call: TRBD1 (6 bases). V was clipped by 0 bases and J by 14 bases, with 19 bases between them. The CDR3 length is 15 residues. Looked up from germline, CDR1 is LGHNA and CDR2 is YSLEER. CDR3 region: CASSQDTGGWKRLFF. CDR3 DNA sequence: TGCGCCAGCAGCCAAGATACTGGGGGCTGGAAACGGCTGTTTTTT.